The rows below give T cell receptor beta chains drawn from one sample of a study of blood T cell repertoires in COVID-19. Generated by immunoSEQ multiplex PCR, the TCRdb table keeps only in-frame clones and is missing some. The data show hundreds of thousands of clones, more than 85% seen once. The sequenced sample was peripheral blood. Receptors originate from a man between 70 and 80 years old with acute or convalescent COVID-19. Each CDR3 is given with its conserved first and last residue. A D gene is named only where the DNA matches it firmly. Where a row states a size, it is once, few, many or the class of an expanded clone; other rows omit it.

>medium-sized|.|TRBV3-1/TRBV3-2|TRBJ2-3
CASSQTGVRNTQYF
TGTGCCAGCAGCCAAACGGGAGTACGTAATACGCAGTATTTT
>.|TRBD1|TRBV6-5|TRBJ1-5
CASQQGNQPQHF
TGTGCCAGCCAACAGGGGAATCAGCCCCAGCATTTT
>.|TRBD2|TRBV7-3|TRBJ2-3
CASSWDSGTARDTQYF
TGTGCCAGCAGCTGGGATAGCGGGACCGCACGAGATACGCAGTATTTT
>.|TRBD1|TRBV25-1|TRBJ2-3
CASSGYRGILTDTQYF
TGTGCCAGCAGTGGATACAGGGGGATACTCACAGATACGCAGTATTTT
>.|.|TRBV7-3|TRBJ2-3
CASSRTGETDTQYF
TGTGCCAGCAGCCGCACGGGGGAAACAGATACGCAGTATTTT
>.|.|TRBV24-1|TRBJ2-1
CATSDTAGTPSEQFF
TGTGCCACCAGTGACACCGCCGGGACACCTAGTGAGCAGTTCTTC
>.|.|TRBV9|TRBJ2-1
CASSVGASEYYNEQFF
TGTGCCAGCAGCGTAGGGGCTAGCGAATACTACAATGAGCAGTTCTTC
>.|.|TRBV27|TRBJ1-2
CASSFGSTNYGYTF
TGTGCCAGCAGTTTCGGGTCTACTAACTATGGCTACACCTTC
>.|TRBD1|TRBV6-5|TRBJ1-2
CASRPGDRDDYGYTF
TGTGCCAGCAGACCTGGCGACAGGGATGACTATGGCTACACCTTC
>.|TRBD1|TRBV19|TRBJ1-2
CASSGQGAQDGYTF
TGTGCCAGTAGTGGACAGGGGGCGCAAGATGGCTACACCTTC
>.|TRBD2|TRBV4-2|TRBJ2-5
CASSQFSGGAVETQYF
TGTGCCAGCAGCCAATTTAGCGGGGGGGCTGTAGAGACCCAGTACTTC
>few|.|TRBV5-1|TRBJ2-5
CASSSRQTQETQYF
TGCGCCAGCAGCTCCCGACAGACCCAAGAGACCCAGTACTTC
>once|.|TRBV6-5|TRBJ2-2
CASSSTGFRELFF
TGTGCCAGCAGTTCAACAGGGTTCCGGGAGCTGTTTTTT
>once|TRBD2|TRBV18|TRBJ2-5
CASSPPGRGETQYF
TGTGCCAGCTCACCTCCAGGGAGGGGAGAGACCCAGTACTTC
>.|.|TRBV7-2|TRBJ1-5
CASSRDFNQPQHF
TGTGCCAGCAGCCGGGACTTCAATCAGCCCCAGCATTTT
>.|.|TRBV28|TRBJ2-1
CASSLVPGTGNNEQFF
TGTGCCAGCAGTTTAGTTCCGGGCACGGGGAACAATGAGCAGTTCTTC
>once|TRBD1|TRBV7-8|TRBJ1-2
CASSRAQGTTNYGYTF
TGTGCCAGCAGCCGAGCACAGGGGACAACCAACTATGGCTACACCTTC
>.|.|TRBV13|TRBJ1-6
CASSFPQGYDNSPLHF
TGTGCCAGCAGCTTTCCACAGGGCTACGATAATTCACCCCTCCACTTT
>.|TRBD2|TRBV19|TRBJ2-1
CASSMSGTSYNEQFF
TGTGCCAGTAGTATGAGCGGGACCTCCTACAATGAGCAGTTCTTC
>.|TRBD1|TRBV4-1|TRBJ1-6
CASSQEGTGASYNSPLHF
TGCGCCAGCAGCCAAGAGGGGACAGGGGCCTCCTATAATTCACCCCTCCACTTT
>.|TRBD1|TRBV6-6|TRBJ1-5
CASSQDRGQPQHF
TGTGCCAGCAGCCAGGACAGGGGGCAGCCCCAGCATTTT
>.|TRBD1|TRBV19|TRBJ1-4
CASSIGTATNEKLFF
TGTGCCAGTAGTATTGGGACAGCAACTAATGAAAAACTGTTTTTT
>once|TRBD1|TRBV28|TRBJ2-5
CASSRDRGETQYF
TGTGCCAGCAGCCGGGACAGGGGGGAGACCCAGTACTTC
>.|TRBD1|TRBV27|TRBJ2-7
CASSLYRGRYEQYF
TGTGCCAGCAGTTTATACAGGGGGAGGTACGAGCAGTACTTC
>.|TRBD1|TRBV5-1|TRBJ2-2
CASSLTGVHTGELFF
TGCGCCAGCAGCTTGACAGGGGTCCACACCGGGGAGCTGTTTTTT
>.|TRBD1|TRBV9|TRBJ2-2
CASSVGQGKGTGELFF
TGTGCCAGCAGCGTAGGACAGGGGAAGGGCACCGGGGAGCTGTTTTTT
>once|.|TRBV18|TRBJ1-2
CASSPLTDYGYTF
TGTGCCAGCTCACCCTTGACAGATTATGGCTACACCTTC
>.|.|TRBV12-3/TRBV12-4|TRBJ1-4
CASTTGLAGKLFF
TGTGCCAGCACGACAGGCCTGGCCGGAAAACTGTTTTTT
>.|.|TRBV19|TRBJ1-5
CASTTDRFQPQHF
TGTGCCAGTACCACCGACAGGTTTCAGCCCCAGCATTTT
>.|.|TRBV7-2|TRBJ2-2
CASSNTNTGELFF
TGTGCCAGCAGCAACACGAACACCGGGGAGCTGTTTTTT
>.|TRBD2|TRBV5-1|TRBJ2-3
CASSFVGGSTDTQYF
TGCGCCAGCAGCTTTGTGGGGGGGAGCACAGATACGCAGTATTTT
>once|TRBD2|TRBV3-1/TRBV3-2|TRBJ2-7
CASSQAYGGAYEQYF
TGTGCCAGCAGCCAAGCATACGGGGGGGCCTACGAGCAGTACTTC
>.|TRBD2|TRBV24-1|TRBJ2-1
CATSDPSSSGGFNEQFF
TGTGCCACCAGTGACCCATCTTCTAGCGGGGGGTTCAATGAGCAGTTCTTC
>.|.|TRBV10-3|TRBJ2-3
CAISEGVMDTQYF
TGTGCCATCAGTGAAGGGGTAATGGATACGCAGTATTTT
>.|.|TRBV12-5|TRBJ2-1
CATSNEQFF
TGTGCTACCAGCAATGAGCAGTTCTTC
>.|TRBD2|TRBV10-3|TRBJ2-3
CAIRASGTSGRWSDTQYF
TGTGCCATCAGGGCCTCCGGGACTAGCGGGAGATGGTCGGATACGCAGTATTTT
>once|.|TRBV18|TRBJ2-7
CASSRENYYEQYF
TGTGCCAGCTCACGGGAGAATTACTACGAGCAGTACTTC
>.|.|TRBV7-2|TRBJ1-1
CASSLVGASNTEAFF
TGTGCCAGCAGCCTGGTGGGGGCATCGAACACTGAAGCTTTCTTT
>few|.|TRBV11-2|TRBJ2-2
CASSSMNTGELFF
TGTGCCAGCAGCTCCATGAACACCGGGGAGCTGTTTTTT
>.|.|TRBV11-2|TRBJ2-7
CASSLEGAGFDEQYF
TGTGCCAGCAGCTTAGAGGGCGCAGGGTTCGACGAGCAGTACTTC
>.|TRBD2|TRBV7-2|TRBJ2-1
CASRSGLAGLNEQFF
TGTGCCAGCAGGTCCGGACTAGCGGGCCTGAATGAGCAGTTCTTC
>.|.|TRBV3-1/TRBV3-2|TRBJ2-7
CASSQGLFAYEQYF
TGTGCCAGCAGCCAAGGGCTTTTCGCCTACGAGCAGTACTTC
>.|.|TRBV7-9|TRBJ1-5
CASSFGGGHGNQPQHF
TGTGCCAGCAGCTTCGGTGGAGGCCATGGCAATCAGCCCCAGCATTTT
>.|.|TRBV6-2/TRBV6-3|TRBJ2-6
CASSSGGAGANVLTF
TGTGCCAGCAGTTCAGGCGGGGCTGGGGCCAACGTCCTGACTTTC
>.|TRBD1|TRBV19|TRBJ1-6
CASGQAPRSPLHF
TGTGCCAGTGGACAGGCCCCCCGGTCACCCCTCCACTTT
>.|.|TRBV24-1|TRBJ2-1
CATSDGQGKLAGARRNEQFF
TGTGCCACCAGTGACGGACAGGGGAAGCTAGCGGGGGCGCGCAGGAATGAGCAGTTCTTC
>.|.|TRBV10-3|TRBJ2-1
CAISEREGGYNNEQFF
TGTGCCATCAGTGAGAGGGAAGGAGGGTATAACAATGAGCAGTTCTTC
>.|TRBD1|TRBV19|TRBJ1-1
CASSPTGWSTEAFF
TGTGCCAGTAGTCCGACAGGGTGGTCGACTGAAGCTTTCTTT
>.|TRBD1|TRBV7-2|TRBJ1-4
CASSIIPGQGNEKLFF
TGTGCCAGCAGCATAATTCCGGGACAGGGGAATGAAAAACTGTTTTTT